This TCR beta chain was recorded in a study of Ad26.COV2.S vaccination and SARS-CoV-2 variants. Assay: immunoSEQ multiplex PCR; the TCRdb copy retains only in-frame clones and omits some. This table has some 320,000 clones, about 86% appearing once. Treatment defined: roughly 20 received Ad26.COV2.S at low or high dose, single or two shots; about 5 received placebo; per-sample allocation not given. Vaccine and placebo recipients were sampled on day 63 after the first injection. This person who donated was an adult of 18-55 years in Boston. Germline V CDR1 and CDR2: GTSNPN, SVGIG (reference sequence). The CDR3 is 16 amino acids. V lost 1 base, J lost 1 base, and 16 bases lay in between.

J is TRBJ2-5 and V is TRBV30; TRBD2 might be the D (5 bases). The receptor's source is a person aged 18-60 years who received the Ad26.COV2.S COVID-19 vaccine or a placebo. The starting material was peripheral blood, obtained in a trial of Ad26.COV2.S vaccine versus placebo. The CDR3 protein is CAWSEGVSPTQETQYF. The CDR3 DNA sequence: TGTGCCTGGAGTGAGGGAGTGAGCCCCACCCAAGAGACCCAGTACTTC.